What follows is one T cell receptor (beta chain) and its context. This sample is drawn from a study of blood T cell repertoires in COVID-19. Study information: Specimens from acute and convalescent COVID-19 originated in the United States, Italy and Spain. PBMCs, B-cell-depleted T cells, or T cells provided the cDNA or gDNA that made up the material.

Only in-frame clones appear in the TCRdb table, and some are missing; sequencing was by immunoSEQ multiplex PCR. Of 200,000 to 250,000 clones in the sample, around four fifths were seen once. The Seattle site enrolled patients during active infection and followed them longitudinally. The germline V gene has CDR1 MNHEY and CDR2 SVGEGT. The CDR3 is 18 amino acids. V was pared by 0 bases and J by 3 bases, with 12 bases of the junction left unmatched. The chain combines TRBV6-2 or TRBV6-3 with TRBJ2-7, with 9 nucleotides matching TRBD2. Sequencing was carried out using peripheral blood. This TCR was recovered from a woman aged 70-85 years with COVID-19, enrolled during active disease. The CDR3 reads CASSYSMLSSGRFYEQYF. In DNA, the CDR3 is TGTGCCAGCAGTTACTCAATGCTGTCGAGCGGGAGGTTCTACGAGCAGTACTTC.